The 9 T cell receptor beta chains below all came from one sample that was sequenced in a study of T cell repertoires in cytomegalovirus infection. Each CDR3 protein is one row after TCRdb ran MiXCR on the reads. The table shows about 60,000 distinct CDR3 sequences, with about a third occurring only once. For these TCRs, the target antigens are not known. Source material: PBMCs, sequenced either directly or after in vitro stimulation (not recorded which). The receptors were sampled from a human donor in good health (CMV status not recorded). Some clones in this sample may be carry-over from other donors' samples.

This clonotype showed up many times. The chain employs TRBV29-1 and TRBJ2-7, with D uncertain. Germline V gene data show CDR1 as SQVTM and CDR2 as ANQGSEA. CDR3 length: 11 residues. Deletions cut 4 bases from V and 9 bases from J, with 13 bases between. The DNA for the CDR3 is TGCAGCGTTGGGACCGGAGAGGCGCAGTACTTC. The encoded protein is CSVGTGEAQYF.

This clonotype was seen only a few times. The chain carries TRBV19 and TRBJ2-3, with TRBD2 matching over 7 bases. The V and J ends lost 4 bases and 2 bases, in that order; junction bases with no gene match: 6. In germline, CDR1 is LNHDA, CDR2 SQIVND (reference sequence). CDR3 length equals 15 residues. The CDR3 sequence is CASSKRAGITDTQYF. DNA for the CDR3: TGTGCCAGTAGTAAAAGAGCGGGAATCACAGATACGCAGTATTTT.

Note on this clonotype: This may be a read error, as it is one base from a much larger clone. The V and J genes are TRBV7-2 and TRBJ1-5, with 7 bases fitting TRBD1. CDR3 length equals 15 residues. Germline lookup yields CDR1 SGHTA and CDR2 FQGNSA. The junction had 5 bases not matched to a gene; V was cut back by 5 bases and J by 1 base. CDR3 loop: CASSRLQGSNQPQHF. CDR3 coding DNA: TGTGCCAGCAGCCGCTTACAGGGGAGCAATCAGCCCCAGCATTTT.

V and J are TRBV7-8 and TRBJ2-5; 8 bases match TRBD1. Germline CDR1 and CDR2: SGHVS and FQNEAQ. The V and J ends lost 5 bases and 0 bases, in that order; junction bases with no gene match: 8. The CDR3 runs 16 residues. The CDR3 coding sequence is TGTGCCAGCAGCGAACGGGACAGGTGGTACCAAGAGACCCAGTACTTC. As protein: CASSERDRWYQETQYF.

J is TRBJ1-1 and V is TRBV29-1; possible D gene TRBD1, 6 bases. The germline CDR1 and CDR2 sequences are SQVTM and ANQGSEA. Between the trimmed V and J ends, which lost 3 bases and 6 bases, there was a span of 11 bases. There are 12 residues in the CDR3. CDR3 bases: TGCAGCGTTGACAGGGGAAAGGCTGAAGCTTTCTTT. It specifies CSVDRGKAEAFF. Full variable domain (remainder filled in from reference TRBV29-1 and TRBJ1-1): SAVISQKPSRDICQRGTSLTIQCQVDSQVTMMFWYRQQPGQSLTLIATANQGSEATYESGFVIDKFPISRPNLTFSTLTVSNMSPEDSSIYLCSVDRGKAEAFFGQGTRLTVV.

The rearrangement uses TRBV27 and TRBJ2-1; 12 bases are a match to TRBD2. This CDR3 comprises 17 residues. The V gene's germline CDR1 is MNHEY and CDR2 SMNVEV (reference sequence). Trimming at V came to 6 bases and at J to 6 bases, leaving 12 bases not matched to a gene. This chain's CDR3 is CASSGLAGSSGGNEQFF. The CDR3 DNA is TGTGCCAGCAGCGGACTAGCGGGATCCTCAGGGGGCAATGAGCAGTTCTTC.

Here the CDR3 reads CASSLYGGRFSPLHF. As DNA, the CDR3 is TGTGCCAGCAGTTTATATGGGGGGCGCTTTTCACCCCTCCACTTT. The chain is built from TRBV27 and TRBJ1-6; a weak D match, TRBD1 (6 bases). CDR1 and CDR2 (germline): MNHEY, SMNVEV (reference sequence). The CDR3 covers 15 residues. Trimming took off 1 base at V and 9 bases at J, with 13 bases between the two ends.

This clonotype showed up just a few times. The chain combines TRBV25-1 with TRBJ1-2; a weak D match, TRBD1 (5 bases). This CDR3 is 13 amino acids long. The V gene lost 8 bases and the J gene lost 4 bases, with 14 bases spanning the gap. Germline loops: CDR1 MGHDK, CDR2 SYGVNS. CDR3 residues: CASGQADPYGYTF. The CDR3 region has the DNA TGTGCCAGCGGACAAGCGGATCCCTATGGCTACACCTTC.

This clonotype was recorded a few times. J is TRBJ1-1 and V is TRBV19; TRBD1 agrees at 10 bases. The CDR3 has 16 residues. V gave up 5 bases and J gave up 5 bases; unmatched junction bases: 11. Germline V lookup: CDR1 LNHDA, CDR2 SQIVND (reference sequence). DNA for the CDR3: TGTGCCAGTAGTGGCAGACAGGGGGCGAAGGGGACTGAAGCTTTCTTT. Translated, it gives CASSGRQGAKGTEAFF.